The sequence of this TCR beta chain was determined in a study of T cells after yellow fever vaccination. Study-level background: Researchers used SMART-Seq v4 Ultra Low Input to prepare fractions that had low cell numbers.

CDR1 is LGHNA, CDR2 YSLEER, per germline. V was cut by 1 base and J by 5 bases, with 20 bases left in between. This CDR3 region has 17 residues. 5'RACE template switching added a universal primer site and UMIs to TCR cDNA. TCRdb analysed the 5' RACE reads with MiXCR anew, one entry per CDR3 protein. Among some 260,000 distinct CDR3 sequences, roughly 5.2% were seen once, and the ten largest hold more than 3%. Sequences were derived from CD4+ T cells sorted from PBMCs, sampled on the day of the yellow fever booster vaccination. The V gene is TRBV4-3, the J gene TRBJ1-2, with a possible D match to TRBD1 (6 bases). This receptor was taken from a man aged 18 to 35 who received the YFV17D yellow fever vaccine. The chain's CDR3 is CASSQAGTGFDPYGYTF. The DNA of the CDR3 is TGCGCCAGCAGCCAAGCAGGCACAGGGTTCGACCCTTATGGCTACACCTTC.